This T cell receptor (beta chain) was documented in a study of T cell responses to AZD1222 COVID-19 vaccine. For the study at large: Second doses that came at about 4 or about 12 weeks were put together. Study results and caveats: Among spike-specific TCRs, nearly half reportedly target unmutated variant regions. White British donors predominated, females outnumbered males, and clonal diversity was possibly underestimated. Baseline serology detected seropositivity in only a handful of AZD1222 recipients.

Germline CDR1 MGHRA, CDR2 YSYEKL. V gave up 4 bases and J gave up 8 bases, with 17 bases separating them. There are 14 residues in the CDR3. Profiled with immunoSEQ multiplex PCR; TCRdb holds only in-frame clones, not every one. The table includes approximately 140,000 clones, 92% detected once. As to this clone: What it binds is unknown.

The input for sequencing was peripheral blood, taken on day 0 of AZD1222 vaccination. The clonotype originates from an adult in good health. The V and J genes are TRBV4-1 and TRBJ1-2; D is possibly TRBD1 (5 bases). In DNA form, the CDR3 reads TGCGCCAGCAGCCTTATCGGGGCCTGGGGAGGCTACACCTTC. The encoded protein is CASSLIGAWGGYTF.